Listed here are 29 T cell receptor beta chains from one sample, sequenced in a study of T-cell reconstitution after alpha-beta-depleted transplantation in children. Preparation of the TCRbeta library was carried out with unique molecular identifiers. TCRdb re-called the PCR reads through MiXCR, storing one row per CDR3 protein. The sample carries approximately 500,000 distinct CDR3 sequences, roughly 10% recorded once. The sample consisted of PBMCs, taken before TCRalphabeta/CD19-depleted stem cell transplant. Every receptor here comes from a child under 10 years old with inherited bone marrow failure, due to receive a stem cell transplant.

This clonotype was detected a few times. J is TRBJ2-7 and V is TRBV11-2; 7 nucleotides line up with TRBD2. The V gene end was trimmed by 4 bases and the J gene end by 2 bases; junction bases not matched to a gene: 20. The length of the CDR3 is 19 residues. Germline V gives CDR1 SGHAT, CDR2 FQNNGV. DNA of the CDR3: TGTGCCAGCAGCTCCAGGCATTTTCGGGAGGCGACTAGGACCTACGAGCAGTACTTC. Translated, it gives CASSSRHFREATRTYEQYF. Full variable domain (rest looked up from reference TRBV11-2 and TRBJ2-7): EAGVAQSPRYKIIEKRQSVAFWCNPISGHATLYWYQQILGQGPKLLIQFQNNGVVDDSQLPKDRFSAERLKGVDSTLKIQPAKLEDSAVYLCASSSRHFREATRTYEQYFGPGTRLTVT.

A few counts support this clonotype. The CDR3 nucleotides are TGTGCCAGCAGCAGGACTAGCGGGAGCCCCTACAATGAGCAGTTCTTC. Protein sequence: CASSRTSGSPYNEQFF. V is TRBV12-3 or TRBV12-4 and J is TRBJ2-1; 13 bases map to TRBD2. The V gene end was trimmed by 6 bases and the J gene end by 2 bases; junction bases not matched to a gene: 4. This CDR3 is 16 amino acids long.

This clonotype was recorded a few times. This chain joins TRBV20-1 and TRBJ2-7, with 7 bases fitting TRBD2. V lost 0 bases and J lost 2; bases outside the gene matches: 10. CDR3 length: 16 residues. CDR1 is DFQATT and CDR2 is SNEGSKA in the germline V gene (reference sequence). This CDR3 reads CSARDGAGVGAYEQYF. The CDR3 region has the DNA TGCAGTGCTAGAGATGGCGCGGGAGTGGGGGCCTACGAGCAGTACTTC.

This clonotype appeared many times. The rearrangement joins TRBV20-1 to TRBJ2-7; 7 bases are a match to TRBD1. Germline lookup yields CDR1 DFQATT and CDR2 SNEGSKA (reference sequence). This CDR3 is 13 amino acids long. With 1 base clipped from V and 3 bases from J, the junction kept 3 bases outside the gene matches. The CDR3 region has the DNA TGCAGTGCTAGAGGAAGGGACAGCTACGAGCAGTACTTC. This encodes CSARGRDSYEQYF.

Turning to this clonotype: This may stem from a read error, because a much larger clone lies one nucleotide away. V gene TRBV20-1 combines with J gene TRBJ1-5, with a possible D match to TRBD1 (6 bases). Trimming cost V 4 bases and J 3 bases, with 10 bases left between them. Germline values: CDR1 DFQATT, CDR2 SNEGSKA (reference sequence). This CDR3 is 13 amino acids long. The CDR3 sequence is CSAKGDINQPQHF. In DNA, the CDR3 is TGCAGTGCTAAAGGGGACATCAATCAGCCCCAGCATTTT.

This clonotype has ten or more counts. The chain couples TRBV5-1 to TRBJ2-5; TRBD1 might be the D (6 bases). CDR3 length: 14 residues. Germline V gene data show CDR1 as SGHRS and CDR2 as YFSETQ. V was clipped by 2 bases and J by 5 bases, with 13 bases between them. CDR3 protein: CASSLQGPGETQYF. The CDR3 bases are TGCGCCAGCAGCTTACAGGGTCCCGGGGAGACCCAGTACTTC. The whole variable domain, remainder taken from reference TRBV5-1 and TRBJ2-5, is KAGVTQTPRYLIKTRGQQVTLSCSPISGHRSVSWYQQTPGQGLQFLFEYFSETQRNKGNFPGRFSGRQFSNSRSEMNVSTLELGDSALYLCASSLQGPGETQYFGPGTRLLVL.

This clonotype came up many times. The genes are TRBV6-1 and TRBJ1-1; D is possibly TRBD1 (5 bases). The CDR3 is made up of 12 amino acids. The V gene lost 9 bases and the J gene lost 4 bases, with 12 bases spanning the gap. Germline-derived CDR1 and CDR2 are MNHNS and SASEGT. Here the CDR3 DNA reads TGTGCCAGTTCAGGGTTCGGCACTGAAGCTTTCTTT. It specifies CASSGFGTEAFF.

In this sample, this clonotype turned up many times. The V and J genes are TRBV29-1 and TRBJ1-2; possibly TRBD1 for D (6 bases). Germline values: CDR1 SQVTM, CDR2 ANQGSEA. The ends were cut back, 0 bases at V and 5 bases at J, with 16 bases in the middle. The CDR3 extends over 15 amino acids. The chain's CDR3 is CSVEDGRGRGYGYTF. CDR3 nucleotides: TGCAGCGTTGAAGATGGAAGGGGAAGGGGGTATGGCTACACCTTC. Combining the CDR3 with reference TRBV29-1 and TRBJ1-2 gives the whole variable domain SAVISQKPSRDICQRGTSLTIQCQVDSQVTMMFWYRQQPGQSLTLIATANQGSEATYESGFVIDKFPISRPNLTFSTLTVSNMSPEDSSIYLCSVEDGRGRGYGYTFGSGTRLTVV.

This clonotype was seen many times. V usage is TRBV12-3 or TRBV12-4 and J usage is TRBJ1-2; TRBD1 matches 7 bases. V lost 3 bases and J lost 6; bases outside the gene matches: 7. CDR3 length: 14 residues. CDR3 in DNA: TGTGCCAGCAGTTTCCGGACAGGAAGAGATGGCTACACCTTC. It specifies CASSFRTGRDGYTF.

This sequence joins TRBV10-3 and TRBJ1-4; D gene unclear. Germline CDR1 and CDR2: ENHRY and SYGVKD. The CDR3 sequence is 13 residues long. Deletions cut 6 bases from V and 8 bases from J, with 13 bases between. The CDR3 loop is CAIRPNTVEKLFF. The CDR3 nucleotides read TGTGCCATCAGACCCAATACAGTCGAAAAACTGTTTTTT.

This clonotype was seen many times. This chain links TRBV24-1 with TRBJ2-2; tentatively, D is TRBD2 (5 bases). Germline V gene data show CDR1 as KGHDR and CDR2 as SFDVKD. V lost 10 bases, J lost 0 bases, and 8 bases lay in between. This CDR3 comprises 13 residues. In DNA, the CDR3 is TGTGCCACGGGAGTATCGAACACCGGGGAGCTGTTTTTT. It translates to CATGVSNTGELFF.

The chain uses TRBV24-1 and TRBJ2-7; 9 bases align to TRBD2. CDR1 and CDR2 from the germline V gene are KGHDR and SFDVKD. V trimming: 4 bases; J trimming: 2 bases; junction bases outside the gene matches: 8. The CDR3 is 16 amino acids. The CDR3: CATSDPTSGPPYEQYF. CDR3 coding DNA: TGTGCCACCAGTGACCCTACTAGCGGGCCACCCTACGAGCAGTACTTC.

This clonotype occurred many times. The V and J genes are TRBV7-6 and TRBJ2-1; a possible D gene is TRBD2 (5 bases). Germline V gives CDR1 SGHVS, CDR2 FNYEAQ. The CDR3 extends over 14 amino acids. The V end lost 10 bases, the J end lost 8 bases, and 21 bases lay between the germline ends. The CDR3: CATSLLPERDEQFF. For the CDR3, the DNA is TGTGCCACATCTTTACTGCCGGAGAGGGATGAGCAGTTCTTC. Supplemented by reference TRBV7-6 and TRBJ2-1, the full variable domain reads GAGVSQSPRYKVTKRGQDVALRCDPISGHVSLYWYRQALGQGPEFLTYFNYEAQQDKSGLPNDRFSAERPEGSISTLTIQRTEQRDSAMYRCATSLLPERDEQFFGPGTRLTVL.

This clonotype occurred many times. The gene calls are TRBV6-2 or TRBV6-3 and TRBJ2-3, with 7 bases lining up with TRBD2. Germline assignment: CDR1 MNHEY and CDR2 SVGEGT. V trimming: 5 bases; J trimming: 1 base; junction bases outside the gene matches: 3. The CDR3 runs to 14 residues. CDR3 in DNA: TGTGCCAGCAGTCCCACTAGCGGCACAGATACGCAGTATTTT. The encoded protein is CASSPTSGTDTQYF.

This clonotype came up many times. The gene calls are TRBV24-1 and TRBJ2-2; D not resolved. Germline V gene data show CDR1 as KGHDR and CDR2 as SFDVKD. The CDR3 loop spans 13 amino acids. Trimming took off 3 bases at V and 6 bases at J, with 7 bases between the two ends. The CDR3 loop is CATSDPPAGELFF. In DNA form, the CDR3 reads TGTGCCACCAGTGATCCCCCCGCCGGGGAGCTGTTTTTT.

As regards this clonotype: This may come from a read error, since a much larger clone is one base off. No conserved phenylalanine or tryptophan ends this CDR3, so it is likely a read error. The rearrangement links TRBV7-8 to TRBJ2-1, with 9 bases matching TRBD2. This CDR3 spans 15 amino acids. The germline CDR1 and CDR2 sequences are SGHVS and FQNEAQ. J lost 7 bases, V lost 2 bases, and 6 bases had no gene match. The DNA for the CDR3 is TGTGCCAGCAGCTTAATGCTAGCGGGACAGAATGAGCAGTTCATC. Translating it yields CASSLMLAGQNEQFI.

This clonotype was detected ten times or more. Mismatch with germline at one junction end may stem from a read error. V and J are TRBV7-2 and TRBJ2-7; 7 bases map to TRBD2. Germline CDR1 SGHTA, CDR2 FQGNSA. The length of the CDR3 is 14 residues. DNA of the CDR3: TGCGCCAGCAGCTTGGGAGGGATAAGCTACGAGCAGTACTTC. This translates into CASSLGGISYEQYF.

This clonotype was seen at least ten times. This rearrangement joins TRBV5-1 to TRBJ2-3, with TRBD1 matching over 8 bases. V dropped 0 bases and J dropped 4; count of bases not matched to a gene: 4. This CDR3 comprises 15 residues. Germline assignment: CDR1 SGHRS and CDR2 YFSETQ. CDR3 coding DNA: TGCGCCAGCAGCTTGGAAGGGACAGGCGCAGATACGCAGTATTTT. Translation gives CASSLEGTGADTQYF.

The rearrangement links TRBV5-1 to TRBJ2-2; 7 nucleotides line up with TRBD2. Germline V gives CDR1 SGHRS, CDR2 YFSETQ. V shed 4 bases, J shed 1 base, and the junction held 7 bases outside the gene matches. The CDR3 has 16 amino acids. This CDR3 is CASSPGLDGNTGELFF. Written as DNA, the CDR3 is TGCGCCAGCAGCCCCGGACTAGATGGGAACACCGGGGAGCTGTTTTTT. The complete variable domain, with remaining parts taken from reference TRBV5-1 and TRBJ2-2, reads KAGVTQTPRYLIKTRGQQVTLSCSPISGHRSVSWYQQTPGQGLQFLFEYFSETQRNKGNFPGRFSGRQFSNSRSEMNVSTLELGDSALYLCASSPGLDGNTGELFFGEGSRLTVL.

The rearrangement links TRBV7-2 to TRBJ2-1, with 8 bases identical to TRBD2. Trimming at V came to 1 base and at J to 6 bases, leaving 5 bases not matched to a gene. Germline V gene sequence: CDR1 SGHTA, CDR2 FQGNSA. The CDR3 extends over 15 amino acids. The CDR3 protein is CASSLGPGGSNEQFF. The DNA for the CDR3 is TGTGCCAGCAGCTTAGGCCCGGGAGGGAGCAATGAGCAGTTCTTC.

This clonotype was observed many times. The V gene is TRBV20-1, the J gene TRBJ2-7; D is tentatively TRBD1 or TRBD2 (5 bases each). Trimming shortened V by 3 bases and J by 3 bases, and 12 bases separated the two germline ends. This CDR3 is 13 amino acids long. CDR1 DFQATT and CDR2 SNEGSKA come from the germline V gene (reference sequence). CDR3 residues: CSARGPGFYEQYF. CDR3 nucleotides: TGCAGTGCTAGGGGGCCGGGATTCTACGAGCAGTACTTC.

As regards this clonotype: This could be a read error, since a much larger clone is one nucleotide away. The chain combines TRBV12-3 or TRBV12-4 with TRBJ2-2; 8 bases agree with TRBD2. V was clipped by 3 bases and J by 3 bases; unmatched bases: 0. The CDR3 totals 14 residues. CDR3 bases: TGTGCCAGCAGTTTCGGGAGGGACACCGGGGAGCTGTTTTTT. Encoded protein: CASSFGRDTGELFF.

This clonotype was observed at least ten times. The chain joins TRBV9 to TRBJ2-3, with 8 bases matching TRBD2. From germline, CDR1 is SGDLS and CDR2 YYNGEE. Trimming took 5 bases from V and 2 from J; bases not matched to a gene: 4. This CDR3 comprises 14 residues. CDR3 bases: TGTGCCAGCAGTATTAGCGGGAACACAGATACGCAGTATTTT. It specifies CASSISGNTDTQYF.

This clonotype was picked up many times. This rearrangement joins TRBV10-2 to TRBJ2-4; D unresolved. The CDR3 loop spans 12 amino acids. Trimming left V 7 bases short and J 9 bases short, with 13 bases between. Germline CDR1 reads WSHSY; CDR2 reads SAAADI. The CDR3 loop reads CASTSAWGIQYF. The CDR3 DNA follows: TGCGCCAGCACCTCCGCCTGGGGCATTCAGTACTTC.

Many counts were recorded for this clonotype. The J gene is TRBJ1-1, the V gene TRBV5-1, with 9 bases fitting TRBD1. Germline V CDR1 and CDR2: SGHRS, YFSETQ. The CDR3 extends over 14 amino acids. Unmatched junction bases numbered 1, after V lost 3 bases and J lost 1 base. CDR3 sequence: CASSWTGANTEAFF. The CDR3 DNA sequence: TGCGCCAGCAGCTGGACAGGGGCGAACACTGAAGCTTTCTTT.

This clonotype was recorded many times. V gene TRBV4-3 combines with J gene TRBJ1-2; D not certain. V was clipped by 1 base and J by 2 bases, with 14 bases between them. The V gene's germline CDR1 is LGHNA and CDR2 YSLEER. The CDR3 totals 16 residues. The CDR3 reads CASSQVHQRANYGYTF. CDR3 DNA sequence: TGCGCCAGCAGCCAAGTTCACCAGCGGGCGAACTATGGCTACACCTTC.

The chain has TRBV15 and TRBJ1-2, with unresolved D. The CDR3 has 14 residues. Germline loops: CDR1 LNHNV, CDR2 YYDKDF (reference sequence). Trimming took 0 bases from V and 4 from J, leaving 9 bases between them. This CDR3 reads CATSRERWGYGYTF. CDR3 in DNA: TGTGCCACCAGCAGAGAGCGTTGGGGCTATGGCTACACCTTC.

The table lists this clonotype with many counts. The genes are TRBV5-1 and TRBJ2-7; 13 bases fit TRBD2. V trimming: 4 bases; J trimming: 4 bases; junction bases outside the gene matches: 14. Germline loops: CDR1 SGHRS, CDR2 YFSETQ. CDR3 length: 18 residues. CDR3 sequence reads: CASSPRTSGSRGGYEQYF. DNA for the CDR3: TGCGCCAGCAGCCCAAGGACTAGCGGGAGCCGAGGCGGGTACGAGCAGTACTTC.

The sample holds many counts of this clonotype. This sequence joins TRBV7-2 and TRBJ2-2; no firm D call. Germline V gene data show CDR1 as SGHTA and CDR2 as FQGNSA. The germline V and J ends were trimmed by 6 bases and 8 bases, with 10 bases remaining between them. This CDR3 is built from 12 residues. CDR3 residues: CASRPGGGELFF. The CDR3 bases are TGTGCCAGCAGACCCGGTGGGGGGGAGCTGTTTTTT.